The text below deals with one T cell receptor (beta chain). The assay was immunoSEQ multiplex PCR, and TCRdb's table has in-frame clones only and misses some. The table has over 45,000 clones, around 79% seen once. The CDR3 is 15 amino acids. CDR1 KGHSH and CDR2 LQKENI come from the germline V gene. V lost 3 bases to trimming and J lost 5 bases; unmatched junction nucleotides: 8. This record comes from a study of OX40 agonist ivuxolimab in advanced cancers. Study context: Patients were dosed intravenously with ivuxolimab at 0.01 to 10 mg/kg every 2 weeks. The eligibility criteria allowed prior anti-PD-1, anti-PD-L1 or anti-CTLA-4 therapy, and under 50% had some.

The sample in question was CD4+ or CD8+ T cells sorted from blood, obtained in a trial of the OX40 agonist ivuxolimab. The TCR originated in an adult with an advanced solid tumor such as melanoma, head and neck, liver or kidney cancer. The chain couples TRBV18 to TRBJ1-1; TRBD1 matches 8 bases. CDR3 coding DNA: TGTGCCAGCTCACCGGAACGACAGGGGCGGACTGAAGCTTTCTTT. This codes for CASSPERQGRTEAFF.